This paragraph covers one T cell receptor beta chain sequence. The data were obtained in a study of blood T cell repertoires in COVID-19. Study-level background: Both acute and convalescent COVID-19 samples were obtained from the United States, Italy and Spain.

The table came from immunoSEQ multiplex PCR; TCRdb's copy has only in-frame clones and leaves some out. The sample lists more than 300,000 clones, about four fifths seen once, with approximately 5.4% in the top ten. Participant age was about 18 to 95 years, and participants resided in about two dozen US areas. Two negative PCRs, clearance, or symptom resolution had been documented for recovered Cohort 3 donors. Source material: PBMCs or T cells enriched from blood (not recorded which). This sequence originates from a woman aged 45-60 years who had recovered from COVID-19.

The CDR3 nucleotides are TGTGCCAGCAGCTTGGCGGCAGGGGAAAAACTGTTTTTT. This encodes CASSLAAGEKLFF. The genes are TRBV5-4 and TRBJ1-4, with D possibly TRBD1 on 5 matching bases. Germline lookup yields CDR1 SGHNT and CDR2 YYREEE (reference sequence). V was cut by 0 bases and J by 8 bases, with 8 bases left in between. The CDR3 consists of 13 residues.